These T cell receptor beta chains were read from a single sample in a study of T-cell reconstitution after alpha-beta-depleted transplantation in children. Each CDR3 protein gets one entry after TCRdb re-called the PCR reads with MiXCR. The sample yields about 610,000 distinct CDR3 sequences, roughly 10% seen once. The sample here was PBMCs from the stem cell graft donor, taken from the stem cell graft. All receptors come from a human donor who donated a stem cell graft to a child with acute myeloid leukemia. CDR3s include the opening cysteine and the closing phenylalanine or tryptophan. Fields, in order: clone size, D gene, V gene, J gene, CDR3 protein, CDR3 DNA. A D gene is named only where the DNA matches it firmly. Where a row states a size, it is once, few, many or the class of an expanded clone; other rows omit it.

clone size: few
D gene: TRBD2
V gene: TRBV5-1
J gene: TRBJ2-1
CDR3 protein: CASSFLAGSNEQFF
CDR3 DNA: TGCGCCAGCAGCTTCTTAGCGGGAAGCAATGAGCAGTTCTTC

clone size: few
D gene: TRBD2
V gene: TRBV20-1
J gene: TRBJ2-7
CDR3 protein: CSAAPTSGSYEQYF
CDR3 DNA: TGCAGTGCTGCCCCGACTAGCGGGAGTTACGAGCAGTACTTC

clone size: -
D gene: -
V gene: TRBV12-3/TRBV12-4
J gene: TRBJ2-7
CDR3 protein: CASSHLAKGSYEQYF
CDR3 DNA: TGTGCCAGCAGCCACCTAGCAAAGGGCTCCTACGAGCAGTACTTC

clone size: -
D gene: -
V gene: TRBV20-1
J gene: TRBJ1-1
CDR3 protein: CSAPIAGVTEAFF
CDR3 DNA: TGCAGTGCTCCCATTGCAGGGGTGACTGAAGCTTTCTTT

clone size: many
D gene: -
V gene: TRBV20-1
J gene: TRBJ1-5
CDR3 protein: CSAEIAGGNQPQHF
CDR3 DNA: TGCAGTGCCGAGATCGCCGGGGGCAATCAGCCCCAGCATTTT

clone size: few
D gene: -
V gene: TRBV28
J gene: TRBJ2-6
CDR3 protein: CASSFPGSSGANVLTF
CDR3 DNA: TGTGCCAGCAGTTTCCCGGGCTCCTCTGGGGCCAACGTCCTGACTTTC

clone size: few
D gene: TRBD2
V gene: TRBV12-3/TRBV12-4
J gene: TRBJ2-4
CDR3 protein: CASSSGGILAKNIQYF
CDR3 DNA: TGTGCCAGCAGTTCCGGGGGGATCTTAGCCAAAAACATTCAGTACTTC

clone size: few
D gene: -
V gene: TRBV7-3
J gene: TRBJ2-2
CDR3 protein: CASSLLDGSGELFF
CDR3 DNA: TGTGCCAGCAGCTTATTAGACGGGAGCGGGGAGCTGTTTTTT

clone size: -
D gene: -
V gene: TRBV9
J gene: TRBJ2-7
CDR3 protein: CASSVAGGADYEQYF
CDR3 DNA: TGTGCCAGCAGCGTAGCGGGGGGCGCGGATTACGAGCAGTACTTC

clone size: -
D gene: -
V gene: TRBV28
J gene: TRBJ1-2
CDR3 protein: CASGSVYGYTF
CDR3 DNA: TGTGCCAGCGGGTCGGTTTATGGCTACACCTTC

clone size: few
D gene: -
V gene: TRBV3-1
J gene: TRBJ2-2
CDR3 protein: CAGSLGHTGELFF
CDR3 DNA: TGTGCCGGATCTCTAGGACACACCGGGGAGCTGTTTTTT

clone size: many
D gene: TRBD1
V gene: TRBV4-2
J gene: TRBJ2-3
CDR3 protein: CASSQKTGADTQYF
CDR3 DNA: TGTGCCAGCAGCCAAAAGACAGGGGCAGATACGCAGTATTTT

clone size: -
D gene: -
V gene: TRBV18
J gene: TRBJ2-7
CDR3 protein: CASSPPRGPSSYEQYF
CDR3 DNA: TGTGCCAGCTCACCACCGCGCGGGCCAAGCTCCTACGAGCAGTACTTC

clone size: -
D gene: TRBD2
V gene: TRBV20-1
J gene: TRBJ2-1
CDR3 protein: CSARARTSGRGTYNEQFF
CDR3 DNA: TGCAGTGCTAGAGCCCGGACTAGCGGGAGGGGGACCTACAATGAGCAGTTCTTC

clone size: -
D gene: TRBD2
V gene: TRBV6-2/TRBV6-3
J gene: TRBJ2-3
CDR3 protein: CASSLKGLVFTDTQYF
CDR3 DNA: TGTGCCAGCAGCCTCAAGGGACTAGTGTTCACAGATACGCAGTATTTT

clone size: few
D gene: -
V gene: TRBV3-1
J gene: TRBJ1-2
CDR3 protein: CASSQGIGRASNYGYTF
CDR3 DNA: TGTGCCAGCAGCCAGGGAATAGGCAGGGCTTCTAACTATGGCTACACCTTC

clone size: -
D gene: -
V gene: TRBV7-3
J gene: TRBJ2-7
CDR3 protein: CASSRNPTPPYEQYF
CDR3 DNA: TGTGCCAGCAGTCGAAACCCGACTCCCCCCTACGAGCAGTACTTC

clone size: many
D gene: -
V gene: TRBV12-5
J gene: TRBJ2-1
CDR3 protein: CASGLQGRGNEQFF
CDR3 DNA: TGTGCTAGTGGCCTTCAAGGGAGAGGGAATGAGCAGTTCTTC

clone size: many
D gene: TRBD2
V gene: TRBV2
J gene: TRBJ2-3
CDR3 protein: CASSVMIFSGSPTDTQYF
CDR3 DNA: TGTGCCAGCAGCGTGATGATCTTTAGCGGGAGCCCCACAGATACGCAGTATTTT

clone size: few
D gene: -
V gene: TRBV6-2/TRBV6-3
J gene: TRBJ2-4
CDR3 protein: CASNKTPMWENIQYF
CDR3 DNA: TGTGCCAGCAATAAGACCCCTATGTGGGAAAACATTCAGTACTTC

clone size: few
D gene: -
V gene: TRBV20-1
J gene: TRBJ2-1
CDR3 protein: CSAPWLRGSDEQFF
CDR3 DNA: TGCAGTGCTCCGTGGCTCAGGGGTTCGGATGAGCAGTTCTTC

clone size: many
D gene: TRBD1
V gene: TRBV20-1
J gene: TRBJ1-6
CDR3 protein: CSARAGTEASPLHF
CDR3 DNA: TGCAGTGCCCGCGCAGGGACAGAGGCCTCACCCCTCCACTTT

clone size: few
D gene: TRBD1
V gene: TRBV18
J gene: TRBJ1-5
CDR3 protein: CASSGGQGPQPQHF
CDR3 DNA: TGTGCCAGCTCAGGAGGACAGGGGCCGCAGCCCCAGCATTTT

clone size: many
D gene: TRBD2
V gene: TRBV29-1
J gene: TRBJ2-1
CDR3 protein: CSVGEGKYNEQFF
CDR3 DNA: TGCAGCGTTGGGGAGGGGAAGTACAATGAGCAGTTCTTC

clone size: -
D gene: -
V gene: TRBV29-1
J gene: TRBJ2-1
CDR3 protein: CSVDEATGYNEQFF
CDR3 DNA: TGCAGCGTTGACGAAGCTACAGGGTACAATGAGCAGTTCTTC

clone size: few
D gene: -
V gene: TRBV20-1
J gene: TRBJ2-2
CDR3 protein: CSANYRTNTGELFF
CDR3 DNA: TGCAGTGCTAACTATCGAACGAACACCGGGGAGCTGTTTTTT

clone size: few
D gene: -
V gene: TRBV20-1
J gene: TRBJ1-4
CDR3 protein: CSARPITGSNEKLFF
CDR3 DNA: TGCAGTGCTAGACCTATTACAGGATCTAATGAAAAACTGTTTTTT

clone size: many
D gene: TRBD1
V gene: TRBV29-1
J gene: TRBJ1-5
CDR3 protein: CSVIISQGPNQPQHF
CDR3 DNA: TGCAGCGTAATAATTTCACAGGGGCCGAATCAGCCCCAGCATTTT

clone size: few
D gene: -
V gene: TRBV20-1
J gene: TRBJ2-1
CDR3 protein: CSARGNSVNEQFF
CDR3 DNA: TGCAGTGCTAGAGGTAATAGCGTCAATGAGCAGTTCTTC